The 6 T cell receptor beta chains below were found in one sample sequenced in a study of shared clonotypes between healthy human individuals. Method: immunoSEQ multiplex PCR; TCRdb's copy keeps in-frame clones and lacks some. This table holds 2 million to 2.5 million clones, about 95% found once. As defined, naive CD8 cells were CD45RO-negative and positively selected for CCR7, with terminally differentiated effector memory CD45RA+ cells excluded. The sequenced material came from naive CD8+ T cells sorted from blood. All receptors come from a man aged 18 to 29 in good health.

This chain joins TRBV10-2 and TRBJ2-7, with TRBD1 identical over 8 bases. CDR1 is WSHSY and CDR2 is SAAADI in the germline V gene. V shed 4 bases and J 3 bases; nucleotides not matched to a gene: 2. The CDR3 extends over 13 amino acids. CDR3 DNA sequence: TGCGCCAGCAGTGCCGGGACAGGCTACGAGCAGTACTTC. This translates into CASSAGTGYEQYF.

This chain links TRBV4-1 with TRBJ2-7; no clear D gene. Germline values: CDR1 MGHRA, CDR2 YSYEKL. This CDR3 region has 13 residues. Trimming took off 3 bases at V and 4 bases at J, with 10 bases between the two ends. The CDR3 nucleotides read TGCGCCAGCAGCCAGTCACATTCTTACGAGCAGTACTTC. It encodes CASSQSHSYEQYF.

The gene calls are TRBV9 and TRBJ1-2; D is possibly TRBD1 (5 bases). The CDR3 runs 15 residues. Germline CDR1 and CDR2: SGDLS and YYNGEE. V lost 3 bases to trimming and J lost 3 bases, with 15 bases between them. This CDR3 is CASSGGAGLDYGYTF. As DNA, the CDR3 is TGTGCCAGCAGCGGAGGGGCAGGGTTGGACTATGGCTACACCTTC.

The chain couples TRBV9 to TRBJ2-3, with D perhaps matching TRBD2 (5 bases). The CDR3 contains 14 residues. The germline V gene has CDR1 SGDLS and CDR2 YYNGEE. Trimming left V 0 bases short and J 3 bases short, with 8 bases between. CDR3 bases: TGTGCCAGCAGCGTAGTTAGCGAAACAGATACGCAGTATTTT. This encodes CASSVVSETDTQYF.

The chain employs TRBV7-9 and TRBJ2-1; D remains unclear. CDR3 length: 13 amino acids. Deletions cut 4 bases from V and 7 bases from J, with 11 bases between. The germline V gene encodes CDR1 SEHNR and CDR2 FQNEAQ (reference sequence). CDR3 region: CASSSLGRNEQFF. CDR3 coding DNA: TGTGCCAGCAGCTCCCTAGGCCGGAATGAGCAGTTCTTC. Complete variable domain (other parts from reference TRBV7-9 and TRBJ2-1): DTGVSQNPRHKITKRGQNVTFRCDPISEHNRLYWYRQTLGQGPEFLTYFQNEAQLEKSRLLSDRFSAERPKGSFSTLEIQRTEQGDSAMYLCASSSLGRNEQFFGPGTRLTVL.

The V call is TRBV19, the J call TRBJ2-1; D gene ambiguous. V shed 4 bases and J shed 9 bases, with 16 bases lying between them. Germline V CDR1 and CDR2: LNHDA, SQIVND (reference sequence). This CDR3 spans 14 amino acids. This chain's CDR3 is CASSSPSETSEQFF. As DNA, the CDR3 is TGTGCCAGTAGTAGCCCCAGCGAGACAAGTGAGCAGTTCTTC.